The 10 T cell receptor beta chains given below trace back to one sample, sequenced in a study of T cell changes during pregnancy in multiple sclerosis. TCRdb keeps only in-frame clones here, not all; method: immunoSEQ multiplex PCR. The sample gives some 70,000 clones, around 90% of which show up once; more than 8% is in the top ten. The specimen comprised peripheral blood, sampled after pregnancy. The receptors derive from a female donor in good health, enrolled as a control in a pregnancy study.

The chain couples TRBV5-1 to TRBJ2-7, with 13 bases that match TRBD2. Germline CDR1 SGHRS, CDR2 YFSETQ. V dropped 4 bases and J dropped 2; count of bases not matched to a gene: 15. This CDR3 comprises 19 residues. CDR3 protein: CASSAGDRLAGGLAYEQYF. CDR3 in DNA: TGCGCCAGCAGCGCTGGTGACCGACTAGCGGGAGGCCTGGCCTACGAGCAGTACTTC.

V and J are TRBV5-6 and TRBJ2-3; 10 bases are shared with TRBD1. Trimming took 2 bases from V and 4 from J; bases not matched to a gene: 7. CDR3 length: 16 amino acids. Germline V gene data show CDR1 as SGHDT and CDR2 as YYEEEE. The CDR3 region is CASSLIGTGVADTQYF. CDR3 nucleotide sequence: TGTGCCAGCAGCTTAATAGGGACAGGGGTTGCAGATACGCAGTATTTT.

The chain is built from TRBV11-2 and TRBJ1-4; TRBD1 might be the D (6 bases). The CDR3 extends over 15 amino acids. Germline assignment: CDR1 SGHAT and CDR2 FQNNGV. The ends were cut back, 4 bases at V and 1 base at J, with 10 bases in the middle. The chain's CDR3 is CASSSRGLTNEKLFF. CDR3 nucleotide sequence: TGTGCCAGCAGCTCCAGGGGATTAACTAATGAAAAACTGTTTTTT.

The chain couples TRBV6-5 to TRBJ2-7; tentative D call: TRBD1 (5 bases). The CDR3 length is 14 residues. The germline CDR1 and CDR2 sequences are MNHEY and SVGAGI. The ends were cut back, 5 bases at V and 2 bases at J, with 13 bases in the middle. Written as DNA, the CDR3 is TGTGCCAGCAGTCCTCAGGGCCCTCCCTACGAGCAGTACTTC. Its protein product is CASSPQGPPYEQYF.

The chain joins TRBV7-6 to TRBJ2-7; TRBD2 agrees at 10 bases. CDR3 length equals 15 residues. CDR1 and CDR2 from the germline V gene are SGHVS and FNYEAQ. J was trimmed by 0 bases and V by 5 bases; bases with no gene match: 4. CDR3 in amino acids: CASSPTSGYSYEQYF. Written as DNA, the CDR3 is TGTGCCAGCAGCCCGACTAGCGGGTACTCCTACGAGCAGTACTTC.

V and J are TRBV9 and TRBJ1-1; no definite D call. This CDR3 spans 13 amino acids. The germline gives CDR1 SGDLS, CDR2 YYNGEE. The V and J ends lost 0 bases and 1 base respectively, with 4 bases between them. The CDR3 protein is CASSVAGNTEAFF. The CDR3 DNA sequence: TGTGCCAGCAGCGTAGCGGGGAACACTGAAGCTTTCTTT.

The genes are TRBV5-1 and TRBJ2-5; 8 bases match TRBD2. CDR1 and CDR2 from the germline V gene are SGHRS and YFSETQ. V shed 4 bases, J shed 1 base, and the junction held 3 bases outside the gene matches. This CDR3 is 14 amino acids long. In nucleotides, the CDR3 is TGCGCCAGCAGCGCAACTAGCGGCCAAGAGACCCAGTACTTC. Protein sequence: CASSATSGQETQYF.

The rearrangement joins TRBV29-1 to TRBJ2-3; 8 nucleotides line up with TRBD1. This CDR3 spans 15 amino acids. The J segment lost 4 bases and the V segment lost 3 bases, leaving 9 bases of the junction unmatched. Germline V gene lookup returns CDR1 SQVTM and CDR2 ANQGSEA. DNA for the CDR3: TGCAGCGTTGAGCGGACAGGGCGAGGAGCAGATACGCAGTATTTT. It encodes CSVERTGRGADTQYF.

Regarding this clone: The junction differs from germline at one of its ends, possibly a read error. This chain uses TRBV2 with TRBJ1-1; 8 nucleotides agree with TRBD1. CDR1 and CDR2 from the germline V gene are SNHLY and FYNNEI. The length of the CDR3 is 17 residues. The CDR3 DNA sequence: TGTGTCAGCAGTGCGGGGTGGACAGGGCAGGCGAACACTGAAGCTTTCTTT. Protein: CVSSAGWTGQANTEAFF.

The genes are TRBV6-5 and TRBJ2-7; D remains unclear. The ends were cut back, 0 bases at V and 6 bases at J, with 12 bases in the middle. This CDR3 is built from 14 residues. Germline values: CDR1 MNHEY, CDR2 SVGAGI. CDR3 in amino acids: CASSYSNPGGEQYF. The CDR3 region has the DNA TGTGCCAGCAGTTACTCGAACCCCGGCGGCGAGCAGTACTTC.